The 26 T cell receptor beta chains below all came from one sample that was sequenced in a study of Ad26.COV2.S vaccination and SARS-CoV-2 variants. Assay: immunoSEQ multiplex PCR; the TCRdb copy retains only in-frame clones and omits some. This table has 300,000 to 400,000 clones, more than 75% appearing once. Treatment reported: approximately 18 received Ad26.COV2.S at low or high dose, single or two shots; roughly 5 received placebo; per-sample allocation not given. Sampling happened 63 days after the first vaccine or placebo injection. The input for sequencing was peripheral blood, taken in a trial of Ad26.COV2.S vaccine versus placebo. The receptors stem from a person between 18 and 60 years old who received the Ad26.COV2.S COVID-19 vaccine or a placebo.

The chain uses TRBV5-4 and TRBJ2-7, with D hard to call. Germline CDR1 and CDR2: SGHNT and YYREEE (reference sequence). V was clipped by 1 base and J by 0 bases, with 11 bases between them. The CDR3 covers 15 residues. The CDR3 spells CASSLRAGFSYEQYF. CDR3 DNA: TGTGCCAGCAGCTTGCGGGCAGGATTCTCCTACGAGCAGTACTTC.

The CDR3 reads CSASITVGQPQHF. CDR3 coding DNA: TGCAGCGCTTCGATCACGGTTGGTCAGCCCCAGCATTTT. The V gene is TRBV29-1, the J gene TRBJ1-5; D remains unclear. Trimming removed 7 bases from V and 6 bases from J, with 16 bases in between. The CDR3 has 13 residues. Per germline, CDR1 SQVTM and CDR2 ANQGSEA.

This sequence joins TRBV13 and TRBJ1-3, with D possibly TRBD1 on 6 matching bases. Looked up from germline, CDR1 is PRHDT and CDR2 is FYEKMQ (reference sequence). The CDR3 is 19 residues long. The V end was cut by 4 bases, the J end by 4 bases, with 26 bases between. CDR3 amino acids: CASSSDLYHPTGGGNTIYF. CDR3 nucleotides: TGTGCCAGCAGCTCCGACCTATACCATCCGACAGGAGGAGGAAACACCATATATTTT.

The chain is built from TRBV5-4 and TRBJ2-1; 11 bases align to TRBD1. The germline V gene has CDR1 SGHNT and CDR2 YYREEE (reference sequence). The V gene end was trimmed by 4 bases and the J gene end by 6 bases; junction bases not matched to a gene: 6. The CDR3 is 15 residues long. CDR3 region: CASSPDRGRGNEQFF. In DNA form, the CDR3 reads TGTGCCAGCAGCCCGGACAGGGGGCGAGGCAATGAGCAGTTCTTC.

The chain has TRBV19 and TRBJ2-5; TRBD2 agrees at 8 bases. With 0 bases clipped from V and 5 bases from J, the junction kept 14 bases outside the gene matches. This CDR3 comprises 18 residues. The V gene's germline CDR1 is LNHDA and CDR2 SQIVND (reference sequence). The CDR3 nucleotides are TGTGCCAGTAGTATAGAATTAGCTAGCGGGCGGAACGGGGAGACCCAGTACTTC. Translating gives CASSIELASGRNGETQYF. Supplemented by reference TRBV19 and TRBJ2-5, the full variable domain reads DGGITQSPKYLFRKEGQNVTLSCEQNLNHDAMYWYRQDPGQGLRLIYYSQIVNDFQKGDIAEGYSVSREKKESFPLTVTSAQKNPTAFYLCASSIELASGRNGETQYFGPGTRLLVL.

The V and J genes are TRBV18 and TRBJ1-5; tentatively, D is TRBD1 (5 bases). The CDR3 sequence is 13 residues long. Germline V gene lookup returns CDR1 KGHSH and CDR2 LQKENI. Between the trimmed V and J ends, which lost 6 bases and 7 bases, there was a span of 13 bases. The CDR3 reads CASSPGGEQPQHF. In nucleotides, the CDR3 is TGTGCCAGCTCCCCGGGAGGGGAGCAGCCCCAGCATTTT.

This clone appeared once. The chain links TRBV9 to TRBJ2-7, with D perhaps matching TRBD1 (6 bases). CDR1 is SGDLS, CDR2 YYNGEE, per germline. V was shortened by 0 bases and J by 2 bases, with 9 bases between the two germline ends. This CDR3 has 14 residues. CDR3 amino acids: CASSVEGHPYEQYF. CDR3 coding DNA: TGTGCCAGCAGCGTAGAGGGACACCCCTACGAGCAGTACTTC.

The CDR3 region is CASSVGGYDTQYF. In DNA form, the CDR3 reads TGTGCCAGCAGCGTAGGGGGCTACGATACGCAGTATTTT. This chain uses TRBV9 with TRBJ2-3; a possible D gene is TRBD1 (5 bases). Trimming left V 0 bases short and J 6 bases short, with 8 bases between. The CDR3 is 13 amino acids. The germline V gene has CDR1 SGDLS and CDR2 YYNGEE.

V is TRBV5-4 and J is TRBJ1-2; tentative D call: TRBD1 (5 bases). The ends were cut back, 0 bases at V and 3 bases at J, with 9 bases in the middle. Germline assignment: CDR1 SGHNT and CDR2 YYREEE (reference sequence). The CDR3 consists of 14 residues. Here the CDR3 DNA reads TGTGCCAGCAGCTTGGCTACGGGGGACTATGGCTACACCTTC. Its protein is CASSLATGDYGYTF.

V and J are TRBV7-9 and TRBJ1-4; no definite D call. Germline V gene lookup returns CDR1 SEHNR and CDR2 FQNEAQ (reference sequence). The CDR3 runs to 15 residues. V was shortened by 5 bases and J by 7 bases, with 17 bases between the two germline ends. CDR3 amino acids: CASSTGPSVLEKLFF. The CDR3 coding sequence is TGTGCCAGCAGCACCGGACCGTCGGTTCTTGAAAAACTGTTTTTT.

The J gene is TRBJ2-5, the V gene TRBV5-1; 7 bases are shared with TRBD1. The CDR3 runs to 15 residues. V was pared by 0 bases and J by 5 bases, with 7 bases of the junction left unmatched. The germline gives CDR1 SGHRS, CDR2 YFSETQ. For the CDR3, the DNA is TGCGCCAGCAGCTTGGGGAAGACAGGGTGGGAGACCCAGTACTTC. Translating gives CASSLGKTGWETQYF.

The chain has TRBV7-2 and TRBJ1-2; D is undetermined. The CDR3 totals 15 residues. Trimming removed 2 bases at V and 5 bases at J, with 15 bases between. The germline CDR1 and CDR2 sequences are SGHTA and FQGNSA. The DNA of the CDR3 is TGTGCCAGCAGCTTATTGGCCGAATCGTTTTATGGCTACACCTTC. It codes for CASSLLAESFYGYTF. Drawing the rest from reference TRBV7-2 and TRBJ1-2, the complete variable domain is GAGVSQSPSNKVTEKGKDVELRCDPISGHTALYWYRQSLGQGLEFLIYFQGNSAPDKSGLPSDRFSAERTGGSVSTLTIQRTQQEDSAVYLCASSLLAESFYGYTFGSGTRLTVV.

Worth noting for this clone: An end of the junction does not agree with germline; a read error may underlie this. CDR3 protein: CASTLEVNTEAFF. The CDR3 DNA reads as TGCGCCAGCACCTTGGAGGTGAACACTGAAGCTTTCTTT. The genes are TRBV5-1 and TRBJ1-1, with unresolved D. This CDR3 is 13 amino acids long. Germline CDR1 and CDR2: SGHRS and YFSETQ.

The chain employs TRBV18 and TRBJ2-5, with 9 bases aligning to TRBD2. V shed 5 bases, J shed 5 bases, and the junction held 6 bases outside the gene matches. Germline V gene data show CDR1 as KGHSH and CDR2 as LQKENI. The CDR3 is made up of 14 amino acids. The CDR3 is CASSSAGGGETQYF. The CDR3 region has the DNA TGTGCCAGCTCATCAGCGGGGGGAGGCGAGACCCAGTACTTC.

The chain joins TRBV18 to TRBJ1-2, with a weak D call TRBD1 (6 bases). The CDR3 extends over 15 amino acids. CDR1 and CDR2 from the germline V gene are KGHSH and LQKENI. The germline V and J ends were trimmed by 2 bases and 2 bases, with 12 bases remaining between them. The CDR3 DNA sequence: TGTGCCAGCTCACCATTACAGGGACCCAACTATGGCTACACCTTC. As protein: CASSPLQGPNYGYTF.

J is TRBJ2-7 and V is TRBV2; 7 bases agree with TRBD1. The germline V gene has CDR1 SNHLY and CDR2 FYNNEI. The CDR3 covers 14 residues. V lost 4 bases, J lost 0 bases, and 3 bases stayed unmatched. CDR3 bases: TGTGCCAGCAGTGGCAGGGACAGCTCCTACGAGCAGTACTTC. Amino acids: CASSGRDSSYEQYF.

The chain has TRBV7-9 and TRBJ2-7, with a weak D call TRBD2 (7 bases). Trimming pared 4 bases from V and 2 bases from J, leaving 15 bases between. In germline, CDR1 is SEHNR, CDR2 FQNEAQ (reference sequence). The CDR3 runs 15 residues. CDR3 protein: CASSSRAGAPYEQYF. In DNA, the CDR3 is TGTGCCAGCAGCTCAAGGGCGGGGGCCCCCTACGAGCAGTACTTC.

V gene TRBV2 combines with J gene TRBJ1-3, with D possibly TRBD1 on 5 matching bases. CDR1 and CDR2 (germline): SNHLY, FYNNEI. The V and J ends lost 0 bases and 4 bases respectively, with 7 bases between them. The CDR3 consists of 14 residues. The CDR3 DNA reads TGTGCCAGCAGTGAAGCCGGGGGAGGAAACACCATATATTTT. Protein product: CASSEAGGGNTIYF. Together with reference TRBV2 and TRBJ1-3, the CDR3 gives the full variable domain: EPEVTQTPSHQVTQMGQEVILRCVPISNHLYFYWYRQILGQKVEFLVSFYNNEISEKSEIFDDQFSVERPDGSNFTLKIRSTKLEDSAMYFCASSEAGGGNTIYFGEGSWLTVV.

The chain is built from TRBV12-3 or TRBV12-4 and TRBJ2-7; D is ambiguous. Trimming took off 3 bases at V and 3 bases at J, with 3 bases between the two ends. The CDR3 length is 11 residues. CDR3 nucleotides: TGTGCCAGCAGTTTGAACTACGAGCAGTACTTC. The encoded protein is CASSLNYEQYF.

The chain uses TRBV11-2 and TRBJ2-3; D is uncertain. This CDR3 spans 15 amino acids. Germline CDR1 SGHAT, CDR2 FQNNGV. Between the trimmed V and J ends, which lost 5 bases and 3 bases, there was a span of 15 bases. This CDR3 reads CASSPNPSRTDTQYF. In DNA form, the CDR3 reads TGTGCCAGCAGCCCCAACCCCTCTAGAACAGATACGCAGTATTTT.

The gene calls are TRBV7-9 and TRBJ1-5; D remains ambiguous. The V and J ends lost 1 base and 4 bases respectively, with 8 bases between them. Germline V gives CDR1 SEHNR, CDR2 FQNEAQ (reference sequence). The CDR3 is 14 residues long. The CDR3 is CASSLDEVNQPQHF. CDR3 nucleotides: TGTGCCAGCAGCTTAGATGAGGTAAATCAGCCCCAGCATTTT. Complete variable domain (other parts from reference TRBV7-9 and TRBJ1-5): DTGVSQNPRHKITKRGQNVTFRCDPISEHNRLYWYRQTLGQGPEFLTYFQNEAQLEKSRLLSDRFSAERPKGSFSTLEIQRTEQGDSAMYLCASSLDEVNQPQHFGDGTRLSIL.

The rearrangement uses TRBV2 and TRBJ1-1; D not resolved. Trimming stripped 8 bases from V and 2 bases from J, with 12 bases between. Germline V CDR1 and CDR2: SNHLY, FYNNEI. The CDR3 runs 13 residues. The CDR3 sequence is CASLYDSNTEAFF. CDR3 nucleotide sequence: TGTGCCAGCCTTTATGACTCTAACACTGAAGCTTTCTTT.

The gene calls are TRBV9 and TRBJ1-3; tentative D call: TRBD1 (5 bases). Trimming removed 6 bases at V and 0 bases at J, with 13 bases between. The germline V gene encodes CDR1 SGDLS and CDR2 YYNGEE. The CDR3 sequence is 15 residues long. The CDR3 loop is CASTPRAASGNTIYF. The CDR3 bases are TGTGCCAGCACGCCCAGGGCCGCCTCTGGAAACACCATATATTTT. The entire variable domain, with the rest obtained from reference TRBV9 and TRBJ1-3, is as follows: DSGVTQTPKHLITATGQRVTLRCSPRSGDLSVYWYQQSLDQGLQFLIQYYNGEERAKGNILERFSAQQFPDLHSELNLSSLELGDSALYFCASTPRAASGNTIYFGEGSWLTVV.

This sequence joins TRBV28 and TRBJ2-7; 13 nucleotides match TRBD2. V gave up 0 bases and J gave up 6 bases; unmatched junction bases: 11. Germline-derived CDR1 and CDR2 are MDHEN and SYDVKM. The length of the CDR3 is 18 residues. The CDR3 DNA reads TGTGCCAGCAGTTTATGGGAACGGGAACTAGCGGGGGGGGCCGAGCAGTACTTC. This sequence encodes CASSLWERELAGGAEQYF.

The V gene is TRBV2, the J gene TRBJ2-2; D gene uncertain. Germline V gene sequence: CDR1 SNHLY, CDR2 FYNNEI. V was shortened by 3 bases and J by 0 bases, with 5 bases between the two germline ends. There are 14 residues in the CDR3. CDR3 bases: TGTGCCAGCAGTGACAGACCGAACACCGGGGAGCTGTTTTTT. This translates into CASSDRPNTGELFF.

The DNA for the CDR3 is TGTGCCAGCAGCGTAGCCCGTTCTCGAGCCACGAACACCGGGGAGCTGTTTTTT. It translates to CASSVARSRATNTGELFF. The V gene is TRBV9, the J gene TRBJ2-2; D is uncertain. The CDR3 contains 18 residues. Deletions cut 0 bases from V and 0 bases from J, with 15 bases between. Germline CDR1 is SGDLS and CDR2 is YYNGEE. The whole variable domain, filled in from reference TRBV9 and TRBJ2-2, reads DSGVTQTPKHLITATGQRVTLRCSPRSGDLSVYWYQQSLDQGLQFLIQYYNGEERAKGNILERFSAQQFPDLHSELNLSSLELGDSALYFCASSVARSRATNTGELFFGEGSRLTVL.